This entry features one T cell receptor beta chain sequence. This entry is derived from a study of blood T cell repertoires in COVID-19. Study in general: Samples of COVID-19 (acute and convalescent) were obtained from the United States, Italy and Spain. The cDNA or gDNA used as material had been derived from T cells, B-cell-depleted T cells, or PBMCs.

Profiled with immunoSEQ multiplex PCR; TCRdb holds only in-frame clones, not every one. The sample includes roughly 200,000 clones, 76% of them seen just once. Germline lookup yields CDR1 MDHEN and CDR2 SYDVKM. Trimming at V came to 2 bases and at J to 7 bases, leaving 4 bases not matched to a gene. This CDR3 is built from 14 residues. The chain is built from TRBV28 and TRBJ1-4; 7 nucleotides match TRBD1. The TCR originated in a woman between 50 and 59 years old with active or convalescent COVID-19. The material sequenced was peripheral blood. The DNA for the CDR3 is TGTGCCAGCAGTTTAGCCCGACAGGGTGAAAAACTGTTTTTT. Its protein is CASSLARQGEKLFF.